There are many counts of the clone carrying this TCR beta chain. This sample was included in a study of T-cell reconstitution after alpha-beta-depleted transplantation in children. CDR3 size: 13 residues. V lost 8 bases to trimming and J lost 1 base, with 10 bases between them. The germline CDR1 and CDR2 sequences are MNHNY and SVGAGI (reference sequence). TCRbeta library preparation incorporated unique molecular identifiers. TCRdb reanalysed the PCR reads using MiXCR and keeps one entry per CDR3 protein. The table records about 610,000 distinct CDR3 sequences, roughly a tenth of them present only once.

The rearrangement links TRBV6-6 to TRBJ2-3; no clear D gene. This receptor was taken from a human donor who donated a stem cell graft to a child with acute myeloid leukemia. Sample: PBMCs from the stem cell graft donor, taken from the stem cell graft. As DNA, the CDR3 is TGTGCCAGCGTCCCCTCTGGCACAGATACGCAGTATTTT. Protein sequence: CASVPSGTDTQYF.